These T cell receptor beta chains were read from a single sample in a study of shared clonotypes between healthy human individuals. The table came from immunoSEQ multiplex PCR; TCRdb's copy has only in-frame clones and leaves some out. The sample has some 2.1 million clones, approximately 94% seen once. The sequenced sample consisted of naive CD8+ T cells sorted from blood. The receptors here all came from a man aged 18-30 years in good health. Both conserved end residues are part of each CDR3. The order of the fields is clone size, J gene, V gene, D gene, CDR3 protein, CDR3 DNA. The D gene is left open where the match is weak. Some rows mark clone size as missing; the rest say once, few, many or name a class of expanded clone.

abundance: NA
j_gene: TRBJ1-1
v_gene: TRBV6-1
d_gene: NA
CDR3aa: CASSETILISSTEAFF
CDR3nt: TGTGCCAGCAGTGAAACGATACTAATCTCGAGTACTGAAGCTTTCTTT

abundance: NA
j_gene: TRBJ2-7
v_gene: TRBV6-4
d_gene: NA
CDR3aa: CASSEGPSYEQYF
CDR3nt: TGTGCCAGCAGTGAGGGCCCTTCCTACGAGCAGTACTTC

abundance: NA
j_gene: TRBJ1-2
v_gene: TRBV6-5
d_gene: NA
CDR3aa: CASSYSASVGGYTF
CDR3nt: TGTGCCAGCAGTTACTCAGCCTCTGTTGGTGGCTACACCTTC

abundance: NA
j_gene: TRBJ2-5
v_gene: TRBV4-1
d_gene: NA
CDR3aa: CASSQDNEETQYF
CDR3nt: TGCGCCAGCAGCCAAGATAACGAGGAGACCCAGTACTTC

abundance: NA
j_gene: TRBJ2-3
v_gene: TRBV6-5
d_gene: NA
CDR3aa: CASSYTLASDTQYF
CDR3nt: TGTGCCAGCAGCTACACGCTAGCCTCCGATACGCAGTATTTT

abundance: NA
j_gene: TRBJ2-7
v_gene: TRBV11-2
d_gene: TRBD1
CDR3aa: CASSLGAGGPYEQYF
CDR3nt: TGTGCCAGCAGCTTAGGGGCAGGGGGCCCCTACGAGCAGTACTTC

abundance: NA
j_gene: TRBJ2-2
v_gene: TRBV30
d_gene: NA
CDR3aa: CAWSGGAGDVWLFF
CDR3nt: TGTGCCTGGAGTGGCGGGGCCGGGGATGTCTGGCTGTTTTTT

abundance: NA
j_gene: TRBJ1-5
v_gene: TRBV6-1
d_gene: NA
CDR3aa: CASSEYGGSYQPQHF
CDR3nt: TGTGCCAGCAGTGAATATGGGGGGAGCTATCAGCCCCAGCATTTT

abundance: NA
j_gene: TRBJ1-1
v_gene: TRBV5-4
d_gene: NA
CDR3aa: CASSPGFETAGSEAFF
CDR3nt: TGTGCCAGCAGCCCAGGGTTTGAGACAGCTGGAAGTGAAGCTTTCTTT

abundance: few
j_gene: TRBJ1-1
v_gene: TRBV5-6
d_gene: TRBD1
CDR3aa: CASSPNLGTDEDTEAFF
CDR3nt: TGTGCCAGCAGCCCAAACTTAGGGACAGATGAGGACACTGAAGCTTTCTTT

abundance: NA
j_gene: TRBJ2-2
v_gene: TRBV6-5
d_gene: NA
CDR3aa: CASSFQEGRTGELFF
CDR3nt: TGTGCCAGCAGTTTTCAGGAGGGACGGACCGGGGAGCTGTTTTTT

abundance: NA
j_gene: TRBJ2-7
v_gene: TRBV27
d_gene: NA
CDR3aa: CASSLGNEQYF
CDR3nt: TGTGCCAGCAGTTTGGGGAACGAGCAGTACTTC

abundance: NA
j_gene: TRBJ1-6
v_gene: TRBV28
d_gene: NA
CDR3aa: CASSFVQGPSPLHF
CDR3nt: TGTGCCAGCAGTTTTGTACAGGGTCCCTCACCCCTCCACTTT

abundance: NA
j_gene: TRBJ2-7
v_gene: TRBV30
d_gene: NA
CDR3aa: CAWSLPVTYEQYF
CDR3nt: TGTGCCTGGAGTTTGCCAGTAACCTACGAGCAGTACTTC

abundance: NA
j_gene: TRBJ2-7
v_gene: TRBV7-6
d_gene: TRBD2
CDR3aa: CASSRGGDAYEQYF
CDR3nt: TGTGCCAGCAGCCGGGGAGGGGACGCCTACGAGCAGTACTTC

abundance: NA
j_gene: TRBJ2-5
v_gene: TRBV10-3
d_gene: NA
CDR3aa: CAISVQGGVEETQYF
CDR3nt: TGTGCCATCTCTGTGCAGGGGGGCGTTGAAGAGACCCAGTACTTC

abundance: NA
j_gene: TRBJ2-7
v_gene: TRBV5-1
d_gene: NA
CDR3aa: CASSLDGTYYEQYF
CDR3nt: TGCGCCAGCAGCTTGGACGGAACCTACTACGAGCAGTACTTC

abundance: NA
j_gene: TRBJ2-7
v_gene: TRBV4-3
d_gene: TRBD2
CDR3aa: CASSQELAGAKAGEQYF
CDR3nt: TGCGCCAGCAGCCAAGAACTAGCGGGAGCTAAGGCGGGCGAGCAGTACTTC

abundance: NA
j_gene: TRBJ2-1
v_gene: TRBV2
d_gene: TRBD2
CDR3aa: CASLIAGGPVNEQFF
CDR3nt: TGTGCCAGCCTTATAGCGGGAGGGCCAGTGAATGAGCAGTTCTTC

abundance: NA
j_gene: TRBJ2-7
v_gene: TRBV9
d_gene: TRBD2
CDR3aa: CASSAGTSGVSYEQYF
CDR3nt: TGTGCCAGCAGCGCCGGGACTAGCGGGGTCTCCTACGAGCAGTACTTC

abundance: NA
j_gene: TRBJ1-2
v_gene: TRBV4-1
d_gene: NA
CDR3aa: CASSPFQDADYGYTF
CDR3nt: TGCGCCAGCAGCCCCTTCCAGGACGCCGACTATGGCTACACCTTC

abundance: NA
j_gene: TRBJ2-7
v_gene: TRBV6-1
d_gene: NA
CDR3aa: CASSNTRGPYEQYF
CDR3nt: TGTGCCAGCAGTAATACCAGGGGACCCTACGAGCAGTACTTC

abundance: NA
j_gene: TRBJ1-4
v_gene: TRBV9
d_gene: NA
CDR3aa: CASSPTGLPNEKLFF
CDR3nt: TGTGCCAGCAGCCCAACAGGGCTGCCTAATGAAAAACTGTTTTTT

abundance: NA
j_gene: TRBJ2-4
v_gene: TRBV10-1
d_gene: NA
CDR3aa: CASSERGALAKNIQYF
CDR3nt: TGCGCCAGCAGTGAGAGGGGGGCGCTTGCCAAAAACATTCAGTACTTC

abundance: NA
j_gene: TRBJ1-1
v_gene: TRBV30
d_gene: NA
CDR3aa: CAWSFLREAFF
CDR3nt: TGTGCCTGGAGCTTCCTTCGTGAAGCTTTCTTT

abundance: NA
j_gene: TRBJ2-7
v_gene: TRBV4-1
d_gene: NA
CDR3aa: CASSRERDIYEQYF
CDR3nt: TGCGCCAGCAGCCGTGAACGGGACATCTACGAGCAGTACTTC

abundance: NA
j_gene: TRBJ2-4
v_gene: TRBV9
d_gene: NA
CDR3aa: CASSDFGGEKNIQYF
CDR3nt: TGTGCCAGCAGCGATTTCGGGGGCGAGAAGAACATTCAGTACTTC

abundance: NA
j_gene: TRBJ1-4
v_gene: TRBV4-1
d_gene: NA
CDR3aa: CASSPRSTNEKLFF
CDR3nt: TGCGCCAGCAGCCCCCGTTCAACTAATGAAAAACTGTTTTTT